This T cell receptor beta chain comes out of a study of T cell responses to AZD1222 COVID-19 vaccine. Germline loops: CDR1 MNHNS, CDR2 SASEGT. This CDR3 is 15 amino acids long. V gave up 3 bases and J gave up 6 bases; unmatched junction bases: 1. TCRdb's copy holds only in-frame clones and misses some; the assay was immunoSEQ multiplex PCR. Here the sample spans 100,000 to 130,000 clones, 87% being singletons. Study-wide findings and caveats: Nearly half of spike-specific TCRs reportedly target unmutated variant regions.

On this clone itself: Its target is not known.

Sequencing used peripheral blood, obtained on day 0 of AZD1222 vaccination. J is TRBJ1-6 and V is TRBV6-1, with 11 bases fitting TRBD1. The origin of this receptor is an adult in good health. The CDR3 reads CASSDGTGGNSPLHF. The CDR3 DNA follows: TGTGCCAGCAGTGACGGGACAGGGGGTAATTCACCCCTCCACTTT.